This T cell receptor (beta chain) was observed in a study of blood T cells in healthy people across ages. Notes on the study in general: Compared with aged donors, long-lived donors showed fewer expanded clones, suggesting selection.

A second about 7 to 11 cycle PCR used barcoded and J-beta primers. TCRdb redid the calling of the 5' RACE reads with MiXCR, one entry per CDR3 protein. The sample includes approximately 2,000,000 distinct CDR3 sequences, approximately 39% of them seen just once. This clonotype was seen a handful of times. What it recognizes is unknown. There were healthy Caucasian individuals from Russia, aged 6 to 90, serving as donors. Sequenced: blood. The sequence derives from a human donor in good health.

CDR3: CASSQGRTASNQPQHF. DNA of the CDR3: TGCGCCAGCAGCCAAGGGCGGACAGCCAGCAATCAGCCCCAGCATTTT. The gene calls are TRBV4-1 and TRBJ1-5; a possible D gene is TRBD1 (6 bases). V lost 1 base and J 1 base, leaving 11 bases between the germline ends. The CDR3 extends over 16 amino acids. Germline V gene data show CDR1 as MGHRA and CDR2 as YSYEKL.